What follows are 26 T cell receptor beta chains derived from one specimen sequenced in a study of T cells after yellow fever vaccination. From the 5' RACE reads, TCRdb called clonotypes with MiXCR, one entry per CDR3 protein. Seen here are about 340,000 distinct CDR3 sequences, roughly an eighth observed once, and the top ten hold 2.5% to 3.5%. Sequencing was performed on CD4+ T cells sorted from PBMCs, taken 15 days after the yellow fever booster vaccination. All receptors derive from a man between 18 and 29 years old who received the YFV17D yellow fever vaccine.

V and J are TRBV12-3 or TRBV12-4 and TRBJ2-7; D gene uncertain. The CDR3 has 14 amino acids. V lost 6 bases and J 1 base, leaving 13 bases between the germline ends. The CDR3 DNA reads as TGTGCCAGCAGGAGAGATTCAGGATCCTACGAGCAGTACTTC. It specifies CASRRDSGSYEQYF.

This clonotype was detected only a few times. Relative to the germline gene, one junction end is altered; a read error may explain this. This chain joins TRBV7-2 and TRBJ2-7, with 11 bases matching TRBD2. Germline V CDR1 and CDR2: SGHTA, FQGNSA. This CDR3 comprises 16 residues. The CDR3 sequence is CASSVAGGLGSYEQYF. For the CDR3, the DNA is TGTGCCAGCAGCGTAGCGGGGGGGCTGGGTTCCTACGAGCAGTACTTC.

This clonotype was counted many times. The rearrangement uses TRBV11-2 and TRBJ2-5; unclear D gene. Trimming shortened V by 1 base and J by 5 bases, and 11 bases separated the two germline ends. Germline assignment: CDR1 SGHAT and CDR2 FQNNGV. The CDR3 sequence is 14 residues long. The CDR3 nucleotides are TGTGCCAGCAGCTTAGGCCCAGAGGTGGAGACCCAGTACTTC. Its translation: CASSLGPEVETQYF. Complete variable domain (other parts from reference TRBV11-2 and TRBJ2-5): EAGVAQSPRYKIIEKRQSVAFWCNPISGHATLYWYQQILGQGPKLLIQFQNNGVVDDSQLPKDRFSAERLKGVDSTLKIQPAKLEDSAVYLCASSLGPEVETQYFGPGTRLLVL.

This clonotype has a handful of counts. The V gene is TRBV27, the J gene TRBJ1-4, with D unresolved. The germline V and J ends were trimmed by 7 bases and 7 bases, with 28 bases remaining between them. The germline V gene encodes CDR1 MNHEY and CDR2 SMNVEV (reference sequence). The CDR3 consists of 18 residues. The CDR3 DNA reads TGTGCCAGCACCCCAAGACACGGAGAGCCTGGGTCGGGTGAAAAACTGTTTTTT. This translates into CASTPRHGEPGSGEKLFF.

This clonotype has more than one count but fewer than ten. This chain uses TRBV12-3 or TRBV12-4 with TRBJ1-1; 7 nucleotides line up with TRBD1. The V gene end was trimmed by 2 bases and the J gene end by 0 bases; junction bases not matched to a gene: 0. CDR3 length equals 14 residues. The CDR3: CASSLTGVNTEAFF. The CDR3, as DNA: TGTGCCAGCAGTTTAACAGGGGTGAACACTGAAGCTTTCTTT.

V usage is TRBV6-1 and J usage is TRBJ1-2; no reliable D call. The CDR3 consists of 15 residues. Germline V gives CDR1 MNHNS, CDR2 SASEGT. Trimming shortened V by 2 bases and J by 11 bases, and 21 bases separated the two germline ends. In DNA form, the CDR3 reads TGTGCCAGCAGTGAACCCGCTGGGGTCCCTAAGGTGTACACCTTC. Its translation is CASSEPAGVPKVYTF.

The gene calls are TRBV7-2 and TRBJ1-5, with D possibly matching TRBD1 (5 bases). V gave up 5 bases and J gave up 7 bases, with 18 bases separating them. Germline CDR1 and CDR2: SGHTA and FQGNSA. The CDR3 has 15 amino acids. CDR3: CASSPAAGNGQPQHF. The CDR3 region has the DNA TGTGCCAGCAGCCCCGCCGCAGGGAACGGCCAGCCCCAGCATTTT.

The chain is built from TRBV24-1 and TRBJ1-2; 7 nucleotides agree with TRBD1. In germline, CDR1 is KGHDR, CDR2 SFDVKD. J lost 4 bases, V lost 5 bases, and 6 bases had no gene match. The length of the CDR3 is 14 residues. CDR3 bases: TGTGCCACCAGTGGACAGGGAGGGAGCTATGGCTACACCTTC. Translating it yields CATSGQGGSYGYTF.

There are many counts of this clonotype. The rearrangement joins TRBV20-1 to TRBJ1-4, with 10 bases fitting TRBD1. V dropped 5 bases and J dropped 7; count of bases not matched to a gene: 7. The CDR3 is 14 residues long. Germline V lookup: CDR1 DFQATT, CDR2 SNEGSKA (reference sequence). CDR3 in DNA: TGCAGTGCTTTCCGGGACAGGGGATCTGAAAAACTGTTTTTT. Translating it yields CSAFRDRGSEKLFF.

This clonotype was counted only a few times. The CDR3 sequence is CASSTTSGGANEQFF. CDR3 nucleotide sequence: TGCGCCAGCAGCACGACTAGCGGGGGGGCCAATGAGCAGTTCTTC. The chain joins TRBV5-1 to TRBJ2-1; 14 positions agree with TRBD2. CDR1 is SGHRS and CDR2 is YFSETQ in the germline V gene. Unmatched junction bases numbered 3, after V lost 4 bases and J lost 6 bases. The CDR3 runs to 15 residues.

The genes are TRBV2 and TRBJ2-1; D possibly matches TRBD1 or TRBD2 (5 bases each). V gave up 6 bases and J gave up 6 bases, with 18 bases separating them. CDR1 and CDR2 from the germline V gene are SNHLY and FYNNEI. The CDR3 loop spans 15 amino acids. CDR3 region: CASSDGTLRGNEQFF. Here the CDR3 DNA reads TGTGCCAGCAGCGACGGGACCCTAAGGGGCAATGAGCAGTTCTTC.

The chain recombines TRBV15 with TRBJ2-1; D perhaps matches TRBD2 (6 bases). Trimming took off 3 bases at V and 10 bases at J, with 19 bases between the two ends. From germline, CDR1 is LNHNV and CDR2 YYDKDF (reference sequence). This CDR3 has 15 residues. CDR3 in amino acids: CATSRGGKSDQEQFF. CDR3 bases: TGTGCCACCAGCAGGGGCGGGAAATCAGATCAGGAGCAGTTCTTC.

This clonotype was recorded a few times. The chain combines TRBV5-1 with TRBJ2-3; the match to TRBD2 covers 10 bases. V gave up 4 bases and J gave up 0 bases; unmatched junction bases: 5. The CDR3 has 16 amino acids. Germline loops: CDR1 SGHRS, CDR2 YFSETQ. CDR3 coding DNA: TGCGCCAGCAGCCTAACGACTAGCGGGAGCACAGATACGCAGTATTTT. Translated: CASSLTTSGSTDTQYF.

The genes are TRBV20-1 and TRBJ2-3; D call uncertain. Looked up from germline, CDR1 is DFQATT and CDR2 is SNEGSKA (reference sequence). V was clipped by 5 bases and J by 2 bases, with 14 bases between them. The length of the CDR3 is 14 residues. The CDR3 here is CSAGSPANTDTQYF. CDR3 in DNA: TGCAGTGCTGGTAGCCCAGCGAACACAGATACGCAGTATTTT.

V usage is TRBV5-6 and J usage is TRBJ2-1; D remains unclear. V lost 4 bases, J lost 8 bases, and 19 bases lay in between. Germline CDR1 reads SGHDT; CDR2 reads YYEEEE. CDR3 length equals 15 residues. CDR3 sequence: CASSVRLGYGDEQFF. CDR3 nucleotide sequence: TGTGCCAGCAGCGTTCGTCTGGGTTATGGCGATGAGCAGTTCTTC. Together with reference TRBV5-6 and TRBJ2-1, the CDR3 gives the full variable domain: DAGVTQSPTHLIKTRGQQVTLRCSPKSGHDTVSWYQQALGQGPQFIFQYYEEEERQRGNFPDRFSGHQFPNYSSELNVNALLLGDSALYLCASSVRLGYGDEQFFGPGTRLTVL.

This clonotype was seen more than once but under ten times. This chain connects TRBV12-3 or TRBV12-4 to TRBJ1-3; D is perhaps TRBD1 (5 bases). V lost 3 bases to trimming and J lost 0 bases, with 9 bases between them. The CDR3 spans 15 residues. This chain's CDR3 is CASSLGLHSGNTIYF. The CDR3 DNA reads TGTGCCAGCAGTTTGGGACTCCACTCTGGAAACACCATATATTTT.

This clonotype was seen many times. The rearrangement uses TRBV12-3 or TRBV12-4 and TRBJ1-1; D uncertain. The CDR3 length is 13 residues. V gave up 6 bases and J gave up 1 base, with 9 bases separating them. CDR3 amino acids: CASSRGSNTEAFF. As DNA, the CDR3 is TGTGCCAGCAGCCGGGGATCGAACACTGAAGCTTTCTTT.

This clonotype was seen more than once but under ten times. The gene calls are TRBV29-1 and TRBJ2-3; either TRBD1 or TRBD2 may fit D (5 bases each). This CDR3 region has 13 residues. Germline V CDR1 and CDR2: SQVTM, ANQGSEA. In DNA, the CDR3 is TGCAGTGAGGGGCTAGCTAGCACAGATACGCAGTATTTT. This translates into CSEGLASTDTQYF.

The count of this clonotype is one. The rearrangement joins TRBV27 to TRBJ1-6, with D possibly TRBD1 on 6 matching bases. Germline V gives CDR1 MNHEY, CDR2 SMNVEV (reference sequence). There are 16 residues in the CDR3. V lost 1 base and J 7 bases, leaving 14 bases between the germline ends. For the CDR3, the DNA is TGTGCCAGCAGTTTATTAGGGGGACCGGAGAATTCACCCCTCCACTTT. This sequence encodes CASSLLGGPENSPLHF.

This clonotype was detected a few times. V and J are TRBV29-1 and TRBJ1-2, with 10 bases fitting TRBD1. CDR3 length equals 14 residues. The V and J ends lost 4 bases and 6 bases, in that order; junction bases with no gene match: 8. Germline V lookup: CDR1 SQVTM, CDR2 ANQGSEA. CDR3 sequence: CSVAPGQGLDGYTF. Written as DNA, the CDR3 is TGCAGCGTTGCCCCGGGACAGGGGCTGGATGGCTACACCTTC. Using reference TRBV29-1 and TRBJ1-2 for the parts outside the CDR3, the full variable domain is SAVISQKPSRDICQRGTSLTIQCQVDSQVTMMFWYRQQPGQSLTLIATANQGSEATYESGFVIDKFPISRPNLTFSTLTVSNMSPEDSSIYLCSVAPGQGLDGYTFGSGTRLTVV.

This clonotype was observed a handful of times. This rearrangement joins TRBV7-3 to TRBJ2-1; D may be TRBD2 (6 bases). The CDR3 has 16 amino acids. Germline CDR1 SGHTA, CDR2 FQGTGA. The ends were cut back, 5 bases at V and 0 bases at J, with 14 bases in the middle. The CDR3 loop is CASSPTGTGSYNEQFF. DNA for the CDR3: TGTGCCAGCAGCCCCACCGGGACTGGCTCCTACAATGAGCAGTTCTTC.

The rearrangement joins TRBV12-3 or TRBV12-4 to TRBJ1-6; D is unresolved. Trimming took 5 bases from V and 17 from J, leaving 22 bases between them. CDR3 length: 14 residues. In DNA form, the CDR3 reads TGTGCCAGCAGTCCCGGGAACCCCCCTTTCGTTGTCCACTTT. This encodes CASSPGNPPFVVHF.

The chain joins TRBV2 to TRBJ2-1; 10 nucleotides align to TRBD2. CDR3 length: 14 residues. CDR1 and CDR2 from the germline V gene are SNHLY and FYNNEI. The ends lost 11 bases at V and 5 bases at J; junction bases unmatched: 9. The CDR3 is CAGAYSGGNNEQFF. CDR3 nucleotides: TGTGCCGGAGCGTATAGCGGGGGGAACAATGAGCAGTTCTTC.

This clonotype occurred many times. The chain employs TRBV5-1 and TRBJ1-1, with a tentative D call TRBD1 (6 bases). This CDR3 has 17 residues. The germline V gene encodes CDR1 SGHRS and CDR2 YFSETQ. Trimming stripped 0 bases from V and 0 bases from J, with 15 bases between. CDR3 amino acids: CASSLGGPGGMNTEAFF. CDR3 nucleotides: TGCGCCAGCAGCTTGGGGGGTCCCGGGGGCATGAACACTGAAGCTTTCTTT. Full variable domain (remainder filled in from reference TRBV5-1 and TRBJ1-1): KAGVTQTPRYLIKTRGQQVTLSCSPISGHRSVSWYQQTPGQGLQFLFEYFSETQRNKGNFPGRFSGRQFSNSRSEMNVSTLELGDSALYLCASSLGGPGGMNTEAFFGQGTRLTVV.

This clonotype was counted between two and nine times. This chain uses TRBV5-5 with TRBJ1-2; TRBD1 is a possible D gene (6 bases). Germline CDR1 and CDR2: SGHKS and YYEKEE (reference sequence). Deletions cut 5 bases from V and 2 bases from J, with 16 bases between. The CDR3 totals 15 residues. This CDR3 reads CASSHVRGANYGYTF. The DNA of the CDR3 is TGTGCCAGCAGTCACGTCAGGGGTGCGAACTATGGCTACACCTTC.

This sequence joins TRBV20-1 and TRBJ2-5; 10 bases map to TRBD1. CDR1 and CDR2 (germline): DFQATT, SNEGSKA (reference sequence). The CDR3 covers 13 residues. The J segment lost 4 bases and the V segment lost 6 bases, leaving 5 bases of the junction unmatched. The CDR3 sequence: CSASDRGRETQYF. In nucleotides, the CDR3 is TGCAGTGCCAGTGACAGGGGGCGAGAGACCCAGTACTTC.